The 7 T cell receptor beta chains given below trace back to one sample, sequenced in a study of blood T cell repertoires in COVID-19. Profiled with immunoSEQ multiplex PCR; TCRdb holds only in-frame clones, not every one. The data contain approximately 100,000 clones, around nine tenths of them singletons. Sequencing input: peripheral blood. The receptors come from a human donor in a cohort sampled during active COVID-19.

CDR3 sequence: CASSTRLAGGKYNEQFF. The CDR3 DNA reads as TGTGCCAGCAGTACGCGACTAGCGGGAGGAAAGTACAATGAGCAGTTCTTC. This chain joins TRBV6-2 or TRBV6-3 and TRBJ2-1; the match to TRBD2 covers 13 bases. V shed 5 bases and J 4 bases; nucleotides not matched to a gene: 8. CDR1 MNHEY and CDR2 SVGEGT come from the germline V gene. This CDR3 comprises 17 residues.

The chain links TRBV19 to TRBJ1-4; D is perhaps TRBD1 (6 bases). Trimming removed 9 bases at V and 6 bases at J, with 11 bases between. CDR3 length: 12 residues. CDR1 and CDR2 (germline): LNHDA, SQIVND (reference sequence). The CDR3 sequence is CASGTFDEKLFF. CDR3 coding DNA: TGTGCCAGCGGGACATTCGATGAAAAACTGTTTTTT.

The genes are TRBV2 and TRBJ2-7; the match to TRBD2 covers 8 bases. Germline lookup yields CDR1 SNHLY and CDR2 FYNNEI. CDR3 length equals 15 residues. V lost 1 base and J lost 0; bases outside the gene matches: 2. In DNA, the CDR3 is TGTGCCAGCAGTGAAGGACTAGCGAGCTCCTACGAGCAGTACTTC. Translating gives CASSEGLASSYEQYF.

This clone was recorded once. The CDR3 DNA sequence: TGTGCCTGGAGGGACCTGACAGGTTCGAACACTGAAGCTTTCTTT. Its protein is CAWRDLTGSNTEAFF. The gene calls are TRBV30 and TRBJ1-1; D is perhaps TRBD1 (6 bases). V was pared by 3 bases and J by 1 base, with 15 bases between. Germline V CDR1 and CDR2: GTSNPN, SVGIG (reference sequence). This CDR3 comprises 15 residues.

The chain employs TRBV10-3 and TRBJ2-6; D possibly corresponds to TRBD1 (6 bases). From germline, CDR1 is ENHRY and CDR2 SYGVKD. Trimming stripped 0 bases from V and 4 bases from J, with 22 bases between. The CDR3 length is 20 residues. This CDR3 is CAISESGQGLQTVGANVLTF. The CDR3 coding sequence is TGTGCCATCAGTGAGTCAGGTCAGGGGCTCCAAACCGTCGGGGCCAACGTCCTGACTTTC.

The chain carries TRBV6-2 or TRBV6-3 and TRBJ1-5, with 7 positions matching TRBD1. This CDR3 is built from 17 residues. Germline V gene sequence: CDR1 MNHEY, CDR2 SVGEGT. V shed 4 bases and J 9 bases; nucleotides not matched to a gene: 18. In nucleotides, the CDR3 is TGTGCCAGCAGTTCCCTACACTCGGGACAGCCGGTAGGGCCCCAGCATTTT. It encodes CASSSLHSGQPVGPQHF.

This sequence joins TRBV4-1 and TRBJ1-1; 9 bases match TRBD1. Germline values: CDR1 MGHRA, CDR2 YSYEKL. The CDR3 contains 14 residues. The J segment lost 1 base and the V segment lost 3 bases, leaving 0 bases of the junction unmatched. CDR3 amino acids: CASSQDRGNTEAFF. DNA for the CDR3: TGCGCCAGCAGCCAGGACAGGGGGAACACTGAAGCTTTCTTT.